The 15 T cell receptor beta chains listed next were all sequenced from one sample in a study of T cell responses to AZD1222 COVID-19 vaccine (dated by TCRdb to the early 2020s). The method behind the library was the immunoSEQ multiplex PCR assay. TCRdb's version of the immuneACCESS table is confined to in-frame rearrangements and falls short of the full clone set. An unresolved V gene accounts for under half of the shortfall where checked; the remainder is of unknown origin. The sample has about 120,000 clones on record, roughly nine tenths of them singletons. Jointly, the top ten make up roughly 1.5% of the sample. In light of the paper, this sample's time point label describes: about 28 days (+/-7) after the second vaccine dose. This material consisted of peripheral blood, taken 28 days after the second AZD1222 dose. These receptors were obtained from an adult who received the AZD1222 COVID-19 vaccine.

This chain joins TRBV7-6 and TRBJ2-2; 11 bases are a match to TRBD2. CDR1 SGHVS and CDR2 FNYEAQ come from the germline V gene. V trimming: 6 bases; J trimming: 4 bases; junction bases outside the gene matches: 4. CDR3 length equals 15 residues. CDR3 in amino acids: CASSLAGGVTGELFF. CDR3 in DNA: TGTGCCAGCAGTCTAGCGGGAGGAGTCACCGGGGAGCTGTTTTTT. The full variable domain, completed using reference TRBV7-6 and TRBJ2-2, is GAGVSQSPRYKVTKRGQDVALRCDPISGHVSLYWYRQALGQGPEFLTYFNYEAQQDKSGLPNDRFSAERPEGSISTLTIQRTEQRDSAMYRCASSLAGGVTGELFFGEGSRLTVL.

The CDR3 loop is CASSPSLTRTDTQYF. The CDR3 nucleotides are TGTGCCAGCAGCCCCTCCCTAACACGCACAGATACGCAGTATTTT. The rearrangement links TRBV3-1 (or the pseudogene TRBV3-2) to TRBJ2-3; D call uncertain. This CDR3 has 15 residues. CDR1 and CDR2 (germline): LGHDT, YNNKEL (reference sequence). The V end was cut by 4 bases, the J end by 1 base, with 12 bases between.

This clone was seen once. V gene TRBV4-2 combines with J gene TRBJ1-2; no firm D call. V was clipped by 4 bases and J by 3 bases, with 21 bases between them. This CDR3 contains 17 residues. CDR1 and CDR2 from the germline V gene are LGHNA and YNFKEQ. The CDR3 is CASSPKIYTEDYYGYTF. The DNA for the CDR3 is TGTGCCAGCAGCCCCAAGATCTATACGGAAGATTACTATGGCTACACCTTC.

The CDR3 spells CASSLDGGSYEQYF. The CDR3 nucleotides read TGTGCCAGCAGTTTAGACGGGGGTAGTTACGAGCAGTACTTC. V and J are TRBV28 and TRBJ2-7, with TRBD2 as a possible D gene (6 bases). The CDR3 contains 14 residues. Trimming shortened V by 2 bases and J by 4 bases, and 12 bases separated the two germline ends. From germline, CDR1 is MDHEN and CDR2 SYDVKM. Full variable domain (outside the CDR3, taken from reference TRBV28 and TRBJ2-7): DVKVTQSSRYLVKRTGEKVFLECVQDMDHENMFWYRQDPGLGLRLIYFSYDVKMKEKGDIPEGYSVSREKKERFSLILESASTNQTSMYLCASSLDGGSYEQYFGPGTRLTVT.

The chain recombines TRBV7-3 with TRBJ1-2; D perhaps matches TRBD1 (6 bases). CDR3 length: 13 residues. The germline CDR1 and CDR2 sequences are SGHTA and FQGTGA. Trimming removed 5 bases from V and 10 bases from J, with 17 bases in between. In nucleotides, the CDR3 is TGTGCCAGCAGCCTTGGCAGGGGTAGGGCCTACACCTTC. Its protein product is CASSLGRGRAYTF.

The DNA for the CDR3 is TGCGCCAGCAGCCCGATTCCGACAGGGGGCTTCTTTGGCTACACCTTC. Residues: CASSPIPTGGFFGYTF. The chain recombines TRBV5-1 with TRBJ1-2; 10 bases fit TRBD1. The V gene's germline CDR1 is SGHRS and CDR2 YFSETQ. Unmatched junction bases numbered 13, after V lost 4 bases and J lost 7 bases. This CDR3 has 16 amino acids. Looking up the rest from reference TRBV5-1 and TRBJ1-2 gives the full variable domain: KAGVTQTPRYLIKTRGQQVTLSCSPISGHRSVSWYQQTPGQGLQFLFEYFSETQRNKGNFPGRFSGRQFSNSRSEMNVSTLELGDSALYLCASSPIPTGGFFGYTFGSGTRLTVV.

J is TRBJ1-1 and V is TRBV12-3 or TRBV12-4; D remains unclear. The CDR3 length is 13 residues. Trimming removed 6 bases at V and 4 bases at J, with 12 bases between. CDR3 protein: CASSGPTGTEAFF. CDR3 in DNA: TGTGCCAGCAGCGGCCCGACGGGCACTGAAGCTTTCTTT.

The chain links TRBV14 to TRBJ2-7, with 10 bases that match TRBD2. The CDR3 loop spans 16 amino acids. V lost 4 bases and J lost 3; bases outside the gene matches: 9. Germline CDR1 reads SGHDN; CDR2 reads FVKESK. The CDR3 DNA is TGTGCCAGCAGCCCAAGCGCGACTAGCGGGTTCTACGAGCAGTACTTC. Protein: CASSPSATSGFYEQYF. The full variable domain, its missing parts supplied by reference TRBV14 and TRBJ2-7, is EAGVTQFPSHSVIEKGQTVTLRCDPISGHDNLYWYRRVMGKEIKFLLHFVKESKQDESGMPNNRFLAERTGGTYSTLKVQPAELEDSGVYFCASSPSATSGFYEQYFGPGTRLTVT.

This chain joins TRBV2 and TRBJ1-2; possible D gene TRBD1, 6 bases. The ends were cut back, 6 bases at V and 6 bases at J, with 20 bases in the middle. Germline CDR1 and CDR2: SNHLY and FYNNEI. CDR3 length: 15 amino acids. This chain's CDR3 is CASSRNAGQGNGYTF. In DNA form, the CDR3 reads TGTGCCAGCAGCCGTAACGCCGGTCAGGGGAATGGCTACACCTTC.

This rearrangement joins TRBV24-1 to TRBJ2-7; D may be TRBD1 (6 bases). The CDR3 extends over 15 amino acids. CDR1 and CDR2 (germline): KGHDR, SFDVKD. V lost 3 bases and J 2 bases, leaving 13 bases between the germline ends. CDR3 DNA: TGTGCCACCAGTGATCCCCGGGACATCACCTACGAGCAGTACTTC. Its translation: CATSDPRDITYEQYF.

This clone was seen just once. The rearrangement joins TRBV19 to TRBJ1-5; 9 bases line up with TRBD1. After removal of 5 bases from V and 5 bases from J, the junction contained 1 base not matched to a gene. Germline values: CDR1 LNHDA, CDR2 SQIVND (reference sequence). This CDR3 spans 13 amino acids. Here the CDR3 reads CASSWDRDQPQHF. The CDR3 region has the DNA TGTGCCAGTAGTTGGGACAGGGATCAGCCCCAGCATTTT.

The chain links TRBV28 to TRBJ1-5, with 7 bases lining up with TRBD1. The CDR3 extends over 16 amino acids. Germline V gene lookup returns CDR1 MDHEN and CDR2 SYDVKM. J was trimmed by 4 bases and V by 6 bases; bases with no gene match: 12. The CDR3 is CASRTYPGQNNQPQHF. CDR3 nucleotide sequence: TGTGCCAGCAGGACCTATCCGGGACAGAATAATCAGCCCCAGCATTTT.

The chain carries TRBV5-1 and TRBJ1-6; weak D call: TRBD1 (5 bases). The CDR3 is made up of 15 amino acids. The germline CDR1 and CDR2 sequences are SGHRS and YFSETQ. V was trimmed by 4 bases and J by 6 bases, leaving 14 bases between them. CDR3 loop: CASSPRQPSNSPLHF. The CDR3 nucleotides are TGCGCCAGCAGCCCCAGACAGCCTTCTAATTCACCCCTCCACTTT.

V and J are TRBV4-1 and TRBJ2-7; no clear D gene. Trimming took 4 bases from V and 0 from J, leaving 19 bases between them. This CDR3 is 17 amino acids long. CDR1 and CDR2 (germline): MGHRA, YSYEKL. The CDR3 coding sequence is TGCGCCAGCAGCCCCAGGAAGCAAACCACGAGCTCCTACGAGCAGTACTTC. It is translated as CASSPRKQTTSSYEQYF.

The CDR3 is CASSLTGNQPQHF. CDR3 DNA: TGTGCCAGCAGTTTAACCGGGAATCAGCCCCAGCATTTT. This rearrangement joins TRBV12-3 or TRBV12-4 to TRBJ1-5, with D unclear. This CDR3 contains 13 residues. Trimming pared 2 bases from V and 4 bases from J, leaving 6 bases between.